Listed below are T cell receptor beta chains from one sample, sequenced in a study of blood T cell repertoires in COVID-19. Method: immunoSEQ multiplex PCR; TCRdb's copy keeps in-frame clones and lacks some. Of about 310,000 clones listed, roughly 87% are singletons. The specimen sequenced was peripheral blood. Receptors originate from a man aged 18 to 30 with active or convalescent COVID-19. Each CDR3 is given with its conserved first and last residue. The D gene is left open where the match is weak. Clone size is stated in some rows and not others, as once, few, many or a class when expanded.

abundance	v_gene	j_gene	d_gene	CDR3aa	CDR3nt
.	TRBV24-1	TRBJ1-3	.	CATGDSNSGNTIYF	TGTGCCACCGGAGACAGTAACTCTGGAAACACCATATATTTT
.	TRBV7-2	TRBJ1-2	TRBD1	CASSPFDRGHLYGYTF	TGTGCCAGCAGCCCCTTCGACAGGGGGCATCTCTATGGCTACACCTTC
.	TRBV27	TRBJ1-6	.	CASTRSYNSPLHF	TGTGCCAGCACTCGCTCCTATAATTCACCCCTCCACTTT
.	TRBV18	TRBJ2-2	.	CASPRVDTGELFF	TGTGCCAGCCCCCGAGTGGACACCGGGGAGCTGTTTTTT
.	TRBV28	TRBJ2-7	.	CASRPPAAYEQYF	TGTGCCAGCAGACCCCCGGCGGCCTACGAGCAGTACTTC
.	TRBV19	TRBJ2-1	TRBD2	CASSIRGGSYNEQFF	TGTGCCAGTAGTATTCGGGGGGGTTCCTACAATGAGCAGTTCTTC
.	TRBV13	TRBJ2-1	TRBD1	CASSLFIQGVYNEQFF	TGTGCCAGCAGCTTATTCATCCAGGGGGTCTACAATGAGCAGTTCTTC
.	TRBV3-1/TRBV3-2	TRBJ2-1	TRBD1	CASSTSRRDSSYNEQFF	TGTGCCAGCAGCACCTCCCGCCGGGACAGCTCCTACAATGAGCAGTTCTTC
.	TRBV18	TRBJ2-3	TRBD1	CASSPGQDRSDTQYF	TGTGCCAGCTCACCCGGACAGGATCGGTCAGATACGCAGTATTTT
.	TRBV2	TRBJ1-4	.	CASYTVGPEKLFF	TGTGCCAGCTACACCGTGGGCCCTGAAAAACTGTTTTTT
.	TRBV19	TRBJ2-1	.	CASSPGGALYNEQFF	TGTGCCAGTAGCCCCGGGGGAGCGTTATACAATGAGCAGTTCTTC
.	TRBV6-2/TRBV6-3	TRBJ1-1	.	CASSYRVENTEAFF	TGTGCCAGCAGTTACCGCGTCGAGAACACTGAAGCTTTCTTT
few	TRBV5-1	TRBJ2-1	.	CASSPQGYNEQFF	TGCGCCAGCAGTCCACAGGGTTATAATGAGCAGTTCTTC
.	TRBV6-1	TRBJ2-7	TRBD1	CASSEASGQGINEQYF	TGTGCCAGCAGTGAAGCCTCGGGACAGGGCATCAACGAGCAGTACTTC
.	TRBV13	TRBJ2-1	.	CASRRKNWGVGNEQFF	TGTGCCAGCAGAAGGAAGAACTGGGGCGTGGGTAATGAGCAGTTCTTC
few	TRBV11-2	TRBJ2-3	TRBD2	CASSLGASGTLNTDTQYF	TGTGCCAGCAGCTTAGGGGCTAGCGGGACCCTAAACACAGATACGCAGTATTTT
once	TRBV24-1	TRBJ2-5	.	CATSVGAQETQYF	TGTGCCACCAGTGTTGGGGCCCAAGAGACCCAGTACTTC
.	TRBV6-5	TRBJ1-5	TRBD1	CASRRTGYNQPQHF	TGTGCCAGCAGAAGGACAGGGTACAATCAGCCCCAGCATTTT
.	TRBV6-5	TRBJ1-1	.	CASSYDSKNTEAFF	TGTGCCAGCAGTTACGACAGCAAGAACACTGAAGCTTTCTTT
.	TRBV9	TRBJ2-3	TRBD1	CASSGKPGQAPDTQYF	TGTGCCAGCAGCGGAAAACCGGGACAGGCACCAGATACGCAGTATTTT
.	TRBV7-9	TRBJ2-7	.	CASSLLSTSYEQYF	TGTGCCAGCAGCTTACTGTCCACTTCCTACGAGCAGTACTTC
few	TRBV5-1	TRBJ2-1	TRBD2	CASSGRTGGAYNEQFF	TGCGCCAGCAGCGGACGGACGGGGGGAGCCTACAATGAGCAGTTCTTC
.	TRBV24-1	TRBJ2-3	TRBD2	CATSDRSGSGGSWTQYF	TGTGCCACCAGTGACCGGTCGGGCAGCGGGGGGTCGTGGACGCAGTATTTT
.	TRBV4-2	TRBJ2-4	.	CASSQVWGGRAKNIQYF	TGTGCCAGCAGCCAAGTGTGGGGGGGCCGAGCCAAAAACATTCAGTACTTC